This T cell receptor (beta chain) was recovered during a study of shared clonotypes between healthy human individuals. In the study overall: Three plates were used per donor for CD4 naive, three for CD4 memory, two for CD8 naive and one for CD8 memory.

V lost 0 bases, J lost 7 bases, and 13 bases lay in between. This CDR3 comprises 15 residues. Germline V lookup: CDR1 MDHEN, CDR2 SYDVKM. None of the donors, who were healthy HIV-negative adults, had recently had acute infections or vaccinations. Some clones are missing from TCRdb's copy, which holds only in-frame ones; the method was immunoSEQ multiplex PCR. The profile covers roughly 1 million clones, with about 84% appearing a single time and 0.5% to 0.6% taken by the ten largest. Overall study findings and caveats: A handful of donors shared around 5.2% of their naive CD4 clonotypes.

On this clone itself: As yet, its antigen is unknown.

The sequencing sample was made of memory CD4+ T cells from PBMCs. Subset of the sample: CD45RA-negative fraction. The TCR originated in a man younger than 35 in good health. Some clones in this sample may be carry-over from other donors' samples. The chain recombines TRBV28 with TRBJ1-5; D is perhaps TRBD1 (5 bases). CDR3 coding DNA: TGTGCCAGCAGTTTATGGGGACCAATCGGGCAGCCCCAGCATTTT. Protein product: CASSLWGPIGQPQHF.